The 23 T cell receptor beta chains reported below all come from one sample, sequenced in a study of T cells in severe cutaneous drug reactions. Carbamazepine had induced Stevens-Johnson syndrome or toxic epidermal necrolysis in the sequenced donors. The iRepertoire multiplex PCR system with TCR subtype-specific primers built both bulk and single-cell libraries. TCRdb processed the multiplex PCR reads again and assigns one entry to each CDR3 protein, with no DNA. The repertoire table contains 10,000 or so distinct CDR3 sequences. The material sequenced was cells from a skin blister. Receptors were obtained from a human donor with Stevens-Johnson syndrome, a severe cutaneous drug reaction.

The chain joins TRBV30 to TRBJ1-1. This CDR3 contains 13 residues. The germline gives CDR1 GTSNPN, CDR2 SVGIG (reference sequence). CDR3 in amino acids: CAWSEQGLGEAFF.

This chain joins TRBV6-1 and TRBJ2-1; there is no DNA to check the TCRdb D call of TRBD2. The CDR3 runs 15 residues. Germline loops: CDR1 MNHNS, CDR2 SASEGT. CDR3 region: CASRPTSGGPHEQFF.

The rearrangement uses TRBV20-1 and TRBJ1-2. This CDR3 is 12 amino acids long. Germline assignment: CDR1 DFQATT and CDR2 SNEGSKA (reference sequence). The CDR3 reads CSAVPTNYGYTF.

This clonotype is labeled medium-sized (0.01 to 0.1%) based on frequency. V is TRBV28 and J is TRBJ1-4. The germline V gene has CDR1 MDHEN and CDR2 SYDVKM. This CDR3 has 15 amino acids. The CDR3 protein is CASSFWSATNEKLFF. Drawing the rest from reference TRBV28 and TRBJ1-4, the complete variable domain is DVKVTQSSRYLVKRTGEKVFLECVQDMDHENMFWYRQDPGLGLRLIYFSYDVKMKEKGDIPEGYSVSREKKERFSLILESASTNQTSMYLCASSFWSATNEKLFFGSGTQLSVL.

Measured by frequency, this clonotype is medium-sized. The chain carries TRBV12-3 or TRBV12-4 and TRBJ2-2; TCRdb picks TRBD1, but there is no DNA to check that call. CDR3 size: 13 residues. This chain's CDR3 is CASSPGGAGELFF.

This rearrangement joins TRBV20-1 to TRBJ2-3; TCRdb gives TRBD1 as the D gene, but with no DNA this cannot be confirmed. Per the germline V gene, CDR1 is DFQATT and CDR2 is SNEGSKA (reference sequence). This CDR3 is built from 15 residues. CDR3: CSVPPPGGVADTQYF.

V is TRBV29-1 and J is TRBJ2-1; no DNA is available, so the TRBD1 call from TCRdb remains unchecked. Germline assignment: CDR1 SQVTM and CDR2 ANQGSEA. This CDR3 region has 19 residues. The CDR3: CSVVGFESRRGRTYNEQFF.

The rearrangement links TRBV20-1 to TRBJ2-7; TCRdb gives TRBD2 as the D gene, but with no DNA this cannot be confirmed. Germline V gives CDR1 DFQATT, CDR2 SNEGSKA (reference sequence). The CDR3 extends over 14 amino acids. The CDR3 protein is CSARAGTSYYEQYF.

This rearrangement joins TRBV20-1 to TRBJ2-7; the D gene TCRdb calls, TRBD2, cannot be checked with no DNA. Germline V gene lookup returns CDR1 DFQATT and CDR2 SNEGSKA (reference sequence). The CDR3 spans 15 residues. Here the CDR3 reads CSARLPRTSSYEQYF.

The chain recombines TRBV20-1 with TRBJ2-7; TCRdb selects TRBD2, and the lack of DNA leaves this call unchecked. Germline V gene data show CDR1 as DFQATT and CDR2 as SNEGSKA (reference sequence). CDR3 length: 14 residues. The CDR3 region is CSAPSRDYTYEQYF.

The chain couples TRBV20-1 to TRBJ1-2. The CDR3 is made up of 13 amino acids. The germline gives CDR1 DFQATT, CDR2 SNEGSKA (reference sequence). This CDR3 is CSARVGTANGYTF.

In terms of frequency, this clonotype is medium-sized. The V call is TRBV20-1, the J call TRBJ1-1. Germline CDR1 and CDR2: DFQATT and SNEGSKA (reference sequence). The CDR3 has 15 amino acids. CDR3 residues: CSARDTGGARTEAFF.

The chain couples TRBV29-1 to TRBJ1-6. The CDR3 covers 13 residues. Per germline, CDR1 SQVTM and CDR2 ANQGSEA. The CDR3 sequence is CSVRRDSGSPLHF.

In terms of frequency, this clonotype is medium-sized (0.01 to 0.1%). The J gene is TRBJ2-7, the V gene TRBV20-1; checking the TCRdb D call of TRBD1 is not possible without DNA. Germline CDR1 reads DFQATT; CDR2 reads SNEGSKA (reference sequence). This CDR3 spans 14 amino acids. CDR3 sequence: CSAREGGNSYEQYF.

CDR3 protein: CSVENQLGDTQYF. The chain couples TRBV29-1 to TRBJ2-3. Germline CDR1 and CDR2: SQVTM and ANQGSEA. The CDR3 spans 13 residues.

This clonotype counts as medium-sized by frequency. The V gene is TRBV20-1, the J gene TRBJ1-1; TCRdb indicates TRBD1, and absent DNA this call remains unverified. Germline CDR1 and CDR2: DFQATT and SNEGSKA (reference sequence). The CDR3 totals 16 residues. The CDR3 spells CSARDPSRQINTEAFF.

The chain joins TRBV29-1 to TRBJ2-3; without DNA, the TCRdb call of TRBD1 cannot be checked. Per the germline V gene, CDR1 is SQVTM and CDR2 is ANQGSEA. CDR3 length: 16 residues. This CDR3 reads CSATGSRRSSTDTQYF.

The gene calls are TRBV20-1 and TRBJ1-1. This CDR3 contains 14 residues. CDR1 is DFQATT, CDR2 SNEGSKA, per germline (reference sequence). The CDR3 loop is CSASGVWEGTEAFF.

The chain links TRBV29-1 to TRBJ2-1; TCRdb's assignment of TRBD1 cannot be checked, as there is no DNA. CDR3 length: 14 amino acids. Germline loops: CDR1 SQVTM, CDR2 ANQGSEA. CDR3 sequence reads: CSVPRGGTYNEQFF.

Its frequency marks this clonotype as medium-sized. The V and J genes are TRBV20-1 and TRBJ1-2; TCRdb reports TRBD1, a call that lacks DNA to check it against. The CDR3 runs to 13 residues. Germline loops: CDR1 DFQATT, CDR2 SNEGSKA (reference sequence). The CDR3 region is CSANPGQGYGYTF.

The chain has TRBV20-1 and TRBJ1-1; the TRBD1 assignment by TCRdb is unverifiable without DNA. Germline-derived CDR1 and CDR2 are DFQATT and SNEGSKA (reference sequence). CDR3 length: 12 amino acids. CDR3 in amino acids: CSAWDRGTEAFF.

The CDR3 sequence is CSALGAGGMNEQFF. This chain connects TRBV20-1 to TRBJ2-1; the D call from TCRdb, TRBD2, cannot be confirmed without DNA. The CDR3 extends over 14 amino acids. The germline gives CDR1 DFQATT, CDR2 SNEGSKA (reference sequence).

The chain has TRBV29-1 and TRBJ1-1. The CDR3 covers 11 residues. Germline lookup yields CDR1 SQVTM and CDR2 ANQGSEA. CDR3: CSGRMNTEAFF.